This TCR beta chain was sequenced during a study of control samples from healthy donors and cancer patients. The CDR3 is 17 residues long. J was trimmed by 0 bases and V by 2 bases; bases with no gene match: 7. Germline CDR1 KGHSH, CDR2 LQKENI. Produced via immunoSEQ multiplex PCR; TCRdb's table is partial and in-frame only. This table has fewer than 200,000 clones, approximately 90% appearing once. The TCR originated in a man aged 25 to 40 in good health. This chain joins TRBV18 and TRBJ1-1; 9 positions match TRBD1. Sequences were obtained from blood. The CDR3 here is CASSPYRGRPMNTEAFF. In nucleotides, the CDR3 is TGTGCCAGCTCACCATACAGGGGGCGACCCATGAACACTGAAGCTTTCTTT. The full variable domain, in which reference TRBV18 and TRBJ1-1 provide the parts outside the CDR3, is NAGVMQNPRHLVRRRGQEARLRCSPMKGHSHVYWYRQLPEEGLKFMVYLQKENIIDESGMPKERFSAEFPKEGPSILRIQQVVRGDSAAYFCASSPYRGRPMNTEAFFGQGTRLTVV.